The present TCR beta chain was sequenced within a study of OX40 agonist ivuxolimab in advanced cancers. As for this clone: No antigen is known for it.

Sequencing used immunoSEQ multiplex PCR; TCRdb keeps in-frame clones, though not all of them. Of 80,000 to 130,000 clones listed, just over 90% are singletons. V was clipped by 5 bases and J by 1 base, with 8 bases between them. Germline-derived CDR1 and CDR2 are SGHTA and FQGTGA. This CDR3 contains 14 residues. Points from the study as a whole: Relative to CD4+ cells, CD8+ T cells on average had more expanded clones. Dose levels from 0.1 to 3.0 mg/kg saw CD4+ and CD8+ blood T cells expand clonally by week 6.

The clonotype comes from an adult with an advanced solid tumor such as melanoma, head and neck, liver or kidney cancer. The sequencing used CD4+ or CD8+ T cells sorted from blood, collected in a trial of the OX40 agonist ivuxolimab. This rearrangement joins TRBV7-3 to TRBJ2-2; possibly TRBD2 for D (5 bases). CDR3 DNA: TGTGCCAGCAGCCGAAGCGGGAACACCGGGGAGCTGTTTTTT. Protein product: CASSRSGNTGELFF.